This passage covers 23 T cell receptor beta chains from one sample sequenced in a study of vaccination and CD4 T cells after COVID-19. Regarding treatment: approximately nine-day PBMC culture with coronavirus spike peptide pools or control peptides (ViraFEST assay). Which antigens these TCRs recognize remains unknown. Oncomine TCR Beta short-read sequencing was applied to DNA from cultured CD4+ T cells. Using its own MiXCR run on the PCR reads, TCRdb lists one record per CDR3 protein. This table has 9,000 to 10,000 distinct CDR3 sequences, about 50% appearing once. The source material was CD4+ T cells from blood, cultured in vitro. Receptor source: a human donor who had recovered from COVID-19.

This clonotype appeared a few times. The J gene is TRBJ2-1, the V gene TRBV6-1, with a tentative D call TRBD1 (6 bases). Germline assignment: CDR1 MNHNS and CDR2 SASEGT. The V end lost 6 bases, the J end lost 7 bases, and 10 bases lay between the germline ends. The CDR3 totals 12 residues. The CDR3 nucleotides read TGTGCCAGCAGACACAGGGTGAATGAGCAGTTCTTC. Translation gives CASRHRVNEQFF.

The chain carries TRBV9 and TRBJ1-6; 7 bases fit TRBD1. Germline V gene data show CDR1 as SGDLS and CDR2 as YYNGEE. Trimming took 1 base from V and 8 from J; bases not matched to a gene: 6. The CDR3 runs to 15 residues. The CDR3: CASSVTSGTDSPLHF. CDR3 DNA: TGTGCCAGCAGCGTAACTTCCGGGACAGATTCACCCCTCCACTTT.

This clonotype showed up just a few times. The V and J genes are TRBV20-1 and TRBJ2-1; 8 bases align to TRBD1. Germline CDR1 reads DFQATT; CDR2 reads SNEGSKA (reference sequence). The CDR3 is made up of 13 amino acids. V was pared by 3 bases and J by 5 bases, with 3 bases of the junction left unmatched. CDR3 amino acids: CSASGQGDNEQFF. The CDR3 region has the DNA TGCAGTGCTAGCGGACAGGGAGACAATGAGCAGTTCTTC.

The CDR3 sequence: CASSKEGGDQPQHF. In DNA, the CDR3 is TGTGCCAGCAGCAAGGAGGGAGGGGATCAGCCCCAGCATTTT. The V call is TRBV5-4, the J call TRBJ1-5, with a tentative D call TRBD1 (5 bases). V was pared by 4 bases and J by 5 bases, with 13 bases between. Germline lookup yields CDR1 SGHNT and CDR2 YYREEE (reference sequence). The CDR3 runs to 14 residues. Variable domain in full (rest from reference TRBV5-4 and TRBJ1-5): ETGVTQSPTHLIKTRGQQVTLRCSSQSGHNTVSWYQQALGQGPQFIFQYYREEENGRGNFPPRFSGLQFPNYSSELNVNALELDDSALYLCASSKEGGDQPQHFGDGTRLSIL.

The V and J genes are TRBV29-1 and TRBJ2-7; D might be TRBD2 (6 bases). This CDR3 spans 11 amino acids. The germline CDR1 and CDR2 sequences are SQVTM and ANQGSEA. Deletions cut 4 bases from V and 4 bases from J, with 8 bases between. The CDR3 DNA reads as TGCAGCGTTGGTCTAGCGTACGAGCAGTACTTC. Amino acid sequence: CSVGLAYEQYF.

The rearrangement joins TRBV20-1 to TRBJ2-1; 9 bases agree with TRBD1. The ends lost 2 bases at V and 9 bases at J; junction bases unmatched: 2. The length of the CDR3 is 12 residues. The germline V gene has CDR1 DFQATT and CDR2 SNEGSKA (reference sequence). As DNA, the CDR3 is TGCAGTGCTAGACCACAGGGGGCTGAGCAGTTCTTC. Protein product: CSARPQGAEQFF.

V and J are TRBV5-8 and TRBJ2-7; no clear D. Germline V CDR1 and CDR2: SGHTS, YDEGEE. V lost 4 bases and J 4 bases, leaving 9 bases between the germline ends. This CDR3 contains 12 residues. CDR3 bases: TGTGCCAGCAGCCCCTCAAAATACGAGCAGTACTTC. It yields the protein CASSPSKYEQYF.

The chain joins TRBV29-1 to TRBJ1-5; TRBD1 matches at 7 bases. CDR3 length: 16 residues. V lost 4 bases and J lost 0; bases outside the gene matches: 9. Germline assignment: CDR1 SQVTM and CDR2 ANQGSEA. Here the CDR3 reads CSVVVTGQYSNQPQHF. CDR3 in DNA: TGCAGCGTTGTCGTAACGGGACAGTATAGCAATCAGCCCCAGCATTTT.

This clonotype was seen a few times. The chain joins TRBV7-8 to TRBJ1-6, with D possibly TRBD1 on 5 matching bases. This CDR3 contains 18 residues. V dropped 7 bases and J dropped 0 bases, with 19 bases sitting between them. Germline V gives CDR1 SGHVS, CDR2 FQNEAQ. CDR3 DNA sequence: TGTGCCAGCATGTCGGGGGAAAGATCGAGCTCCTATAATTCACCCCTCCACTTT. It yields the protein CASMSGERSSSYNSPLHF.

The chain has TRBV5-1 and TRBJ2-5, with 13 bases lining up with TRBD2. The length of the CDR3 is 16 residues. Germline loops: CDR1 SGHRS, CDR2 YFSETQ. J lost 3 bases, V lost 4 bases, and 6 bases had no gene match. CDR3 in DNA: TGCGCCAGCAGCGGAACTAGCGGGAGGGCGGAAGAGACCCAGTACTTC. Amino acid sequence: CASSGTSGRAEETQYF.

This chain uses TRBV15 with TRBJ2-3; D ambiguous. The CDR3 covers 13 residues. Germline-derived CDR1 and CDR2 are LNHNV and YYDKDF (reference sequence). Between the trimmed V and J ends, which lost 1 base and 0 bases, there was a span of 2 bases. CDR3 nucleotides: TGTGCCACCAGCAGAGCTAGCACAGATACGCAGTATTTT. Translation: CATSRASTDTQYF.

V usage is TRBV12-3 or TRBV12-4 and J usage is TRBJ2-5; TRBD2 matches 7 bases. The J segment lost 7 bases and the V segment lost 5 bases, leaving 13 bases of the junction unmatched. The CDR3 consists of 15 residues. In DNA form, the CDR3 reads TGTGCCAGCAGTACCACCGGGGGGTTATGGGGGACCCAGTACTTC. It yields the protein CASSTTGGLWGTQYF.

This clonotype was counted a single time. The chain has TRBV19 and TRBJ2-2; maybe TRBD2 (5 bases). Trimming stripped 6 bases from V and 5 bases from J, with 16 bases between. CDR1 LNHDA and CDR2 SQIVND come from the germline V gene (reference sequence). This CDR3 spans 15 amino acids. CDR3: CASRRRGLGTGELFF. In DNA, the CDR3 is TGTGCCAGTAGAAGGAGAGGGTTGGGGACCGGGGAGCTGTTTTTT.

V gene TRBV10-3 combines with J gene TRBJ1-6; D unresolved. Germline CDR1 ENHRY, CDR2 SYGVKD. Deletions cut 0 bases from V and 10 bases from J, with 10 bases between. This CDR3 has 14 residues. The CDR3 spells CAISESNTLSPLHF. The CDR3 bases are TGTGCCATCAGTGAGTCGAATACGCTGTCACCCCTCCACTTT.

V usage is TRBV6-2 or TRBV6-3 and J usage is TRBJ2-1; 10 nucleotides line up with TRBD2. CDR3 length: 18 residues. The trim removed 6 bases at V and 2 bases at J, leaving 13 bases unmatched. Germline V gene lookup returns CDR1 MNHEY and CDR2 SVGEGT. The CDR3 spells CASSPTVTSGSPYNEQFF. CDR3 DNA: TGTGCCAGCAGCCCGACGGTGACTAGCGGGTCTCCCTACAATGAGCAGTTCTTC.

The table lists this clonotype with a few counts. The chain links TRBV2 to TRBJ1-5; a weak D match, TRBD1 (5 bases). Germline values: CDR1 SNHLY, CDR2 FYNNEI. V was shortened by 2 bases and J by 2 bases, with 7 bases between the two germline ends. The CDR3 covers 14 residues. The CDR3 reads CASSETRGNQPQHF. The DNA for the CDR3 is TGTGCCAGCAGTGAAACCAGGGGCAATCAGCCCCAGCATTTT. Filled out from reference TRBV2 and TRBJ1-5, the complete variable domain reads EPEVTQTPSHQVTQMGQEVILRCVPISNHLYFYWYRQILGQKVEFLVSFYNNEISEKSEIFDDQFSVERPDGSNFTLKIRSTKLEDSAMYFCASSETRGNQPQHFGDGTRLSIL.

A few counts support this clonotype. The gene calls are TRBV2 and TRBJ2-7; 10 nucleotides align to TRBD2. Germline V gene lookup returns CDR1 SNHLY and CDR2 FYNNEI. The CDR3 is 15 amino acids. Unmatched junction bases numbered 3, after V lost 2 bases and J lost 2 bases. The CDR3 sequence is CASSESGTSAYEQYF. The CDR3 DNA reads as TGTGCCAGCAGTGAATCTGGGACTAGCGCCTACGAGCAGTACTTC.

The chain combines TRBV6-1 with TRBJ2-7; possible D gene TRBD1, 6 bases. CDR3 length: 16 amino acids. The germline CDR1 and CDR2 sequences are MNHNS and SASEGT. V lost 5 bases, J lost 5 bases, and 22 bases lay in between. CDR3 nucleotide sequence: TGTGCCAGCAGTCGCGCCTTCCAGGGGAACCGGGACGAGCAGTACTTC. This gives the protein CASSRAFQGNRDEQYF.

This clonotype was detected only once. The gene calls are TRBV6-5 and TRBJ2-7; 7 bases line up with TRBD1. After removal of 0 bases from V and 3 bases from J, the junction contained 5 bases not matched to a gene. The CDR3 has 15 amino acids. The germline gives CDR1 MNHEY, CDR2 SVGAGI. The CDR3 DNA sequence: TGTGCCAGCAGTTACTCGAGGGGACAGCACTACGAGCAGTACTTC. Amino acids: CASSYSRGQHYEQYF.

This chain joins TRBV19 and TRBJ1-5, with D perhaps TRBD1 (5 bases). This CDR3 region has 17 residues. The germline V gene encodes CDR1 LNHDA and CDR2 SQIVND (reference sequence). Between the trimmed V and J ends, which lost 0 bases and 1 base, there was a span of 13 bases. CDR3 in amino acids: CASSIDLVGRSNQPQHF. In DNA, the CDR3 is TGTGCCAGTAGTATAGATCTGGTGGGACGGAGCAATCAGCCCCAGCATTTT.

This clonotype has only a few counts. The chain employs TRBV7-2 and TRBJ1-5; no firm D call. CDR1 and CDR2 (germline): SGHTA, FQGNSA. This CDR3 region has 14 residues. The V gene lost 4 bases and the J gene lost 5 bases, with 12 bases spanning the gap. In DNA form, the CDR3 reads TGTGCCAGCAGCTCAACGCCGGGTTATCAGCCCCAGCATTTT. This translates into CASSSTPGYQPQHF.

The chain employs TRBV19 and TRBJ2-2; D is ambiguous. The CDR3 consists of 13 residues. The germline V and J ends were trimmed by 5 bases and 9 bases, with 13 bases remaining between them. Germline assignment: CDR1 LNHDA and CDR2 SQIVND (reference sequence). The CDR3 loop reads CASSLGLTRELFF. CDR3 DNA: TGTGCCAGTAGTCTTGGGCTTACGAGGGAGCTGTTTTTT.

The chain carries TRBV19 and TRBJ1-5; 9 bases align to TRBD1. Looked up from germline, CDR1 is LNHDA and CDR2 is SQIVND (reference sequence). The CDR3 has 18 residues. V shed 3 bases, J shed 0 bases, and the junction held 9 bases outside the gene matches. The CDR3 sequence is CASSIPGQGTFSNQPQHF. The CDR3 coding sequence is TGTGCCAGTAGTATTCCTGGACAGGGGACCTTTAGCAATCAGCCCCAGCATTTT.